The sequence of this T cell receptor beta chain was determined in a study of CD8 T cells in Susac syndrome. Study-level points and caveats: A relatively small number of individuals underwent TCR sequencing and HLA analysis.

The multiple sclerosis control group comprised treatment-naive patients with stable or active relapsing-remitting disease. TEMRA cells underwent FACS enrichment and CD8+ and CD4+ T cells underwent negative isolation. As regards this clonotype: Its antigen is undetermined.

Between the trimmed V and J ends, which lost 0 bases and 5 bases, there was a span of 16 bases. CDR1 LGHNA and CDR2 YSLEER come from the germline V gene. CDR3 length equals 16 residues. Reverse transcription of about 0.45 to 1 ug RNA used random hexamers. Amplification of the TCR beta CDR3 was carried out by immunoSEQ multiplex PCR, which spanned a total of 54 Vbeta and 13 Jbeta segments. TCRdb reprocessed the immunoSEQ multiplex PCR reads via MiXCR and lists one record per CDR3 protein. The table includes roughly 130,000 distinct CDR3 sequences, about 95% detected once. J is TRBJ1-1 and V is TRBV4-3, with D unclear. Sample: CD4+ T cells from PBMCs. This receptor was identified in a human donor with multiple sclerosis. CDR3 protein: CASSQDVGVVSTEAFF. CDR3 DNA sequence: TGCGCCAGCAGCCAAGATGTCGGTGTTGTCAGTACTGAAGCTTTCTTT.